These 14 T cell receptor beta chains were sequenced from one sample in a study of cytomegalovirus exposure and HLA in healthy donors (TCRdb year 2017). Libraries were made using the immunoSEQ multiplex PCR assay. The multiplex PCR relied on a mix of 60 forward primers for TCR Vbeta segments and 13 reverse primers for TCR Jbeta segments. What TCRdb holds here is the immuneACCESS table cut down to in-frame rearrangements. Part of the clones is not present; checked against another copy, under half of the missing clones reflect an unresolved V gene, and the others are unexplained. The sample has about 110,000 clones on record. Together, the top ten hold 0.59% of the sample. Sequenced sample: PBMCs. All receptors derive from a man aged 45-65 years in good health and CMV-seronegative.

The chain uses TRBV18 and TRBJ1-2; 8 bases agree with TRBD1. The V segment lost 6 bases and the J segment 7 bases; nucleotides outside the gene matches: 7. The CDR3 spans 13 residues. Germline lookup yields CDR1 KGHSH and CDR2 LQKENI. The CDR3 coding sequence is TGTGCCAGCTCCCTCGACAGGGGCCCTGGCTACACCTTC. Residues: CASSLDRGPGYTF.

The chain uses TRBV10-3 and TRBJ2-3; TRBD2 agrees at 14 bases. The CDR3 sequence is 19 residues long. Trimming took 4 bases from V and 3 from J; bases not matched to a gene: 12. Germline CDR1 and CDR2: ENHRY and SYGVKD. CDR3 nucleotides: TGTGCCATCAGTGCCCCGACTAGCGGGGGGGCCGGGGCAACAGATACGCAGTATTTT. This codes for CAISAPTSGGAGATDTQYF.

The chain links TRBV19 to TRBJ2-7, with TRBD1 matching over 9 bases. Losses at the gene ends were 3 bases for V and 5 bases for J; bases not matched to a gene: 8. The CDR3 loop spans 15 amino acids. CDR1 and CDR2 (germline): LNHDA, SQIVND (reference sequence). The CDR3 region has the DNA TGTGCCAGTAGTATCCTGGACAGGGGAGGCCACGAGCAGTACTTC. This gives the protein CASSILDRGGHEQYF.

The chain employs TRBV27 and TRBJ2-2; TRBD2 agrees at 8 bases. The CDR3 consists of 16 residues. V lost 1 base, J lost 7 bases, and 8 bases stayed unmatched. The V gene's germline CDR1 is MNHEY and CDR2 SMNVEV (reference sequence). The CDR3 nucleotides read TGTGCCAGCAGTTTATGGTCGGGACTAGTTAGCGGGGAGCTGTTTTTT. Amino acids: CASSLWSGLVSGELFF.

J is TRBJ2-1 and V is TRBV30, with D perhaps TRBD2 (5 bases). Germline lookup yields CDR1 GTSNPN and CDR2 SVGIG (reference sequence). The CDR3 is made up of 15 amino acids. V lost 2 bases and J lost 0, with 11 bases in between. CDR3 loop: CAWSWSGSSYNEQFF. The CDR3 DNA reads TGTGCCTGGAGTTGGAGTGGGAGCTCCTACAATGAGCAGTTCTTC.

The gene calls are TRBV15 and TRBJ2-4; D is undetermined. The ends were cut back, 3 bases at V and 8 bases at J, with 11 bases in the middle. CDR3 length equals 13 residues. Per germline, CDR1 LNHNV and CDR2 YYDKDF (reference sequence). The chain's CDR3 is CATSSSDSHIQYF. CDR3 nucleotides: TGTGCCACCAGCAGTTCTGACTCGCACATTCAGTACTTC.

The chain couples TRBV6-5 to TRBJ1-6; D is uncertain. The ends were cut back, 2 bases at V and 11 bases at J, with 13 bases in the middle. Germline V gives CDR1 MNHEY, CDR2 SVGAGI. The CDR3 spans 14 residues. CDR3 sequence: CASSYGQAVPPLHF. The CDR3 bases are TGTGCCAGCAGTTACGGGCAGGCTGTCCCACCCCTCCACTTT.

The chain is built from TRBV14 and TRBJ2-3; no clear D gene. The CDR3 has 11 amino acids. Trimming cost V 1 base and J 6 bases, with 2 bases left between them. Germline V lookup: CDR1 SGHDN, CDR2 FVKESK. The chain's CDR3 is CASSQADTQYF. CDR3 nucleotides: TGTGCCAGCAGCCAAGCGGATACGCAGTATTTT.

V usage is TRBV5-1 and J usage is TRBJ1-2, with D unresolved. V lost 1 base, J lost 4 bases, and 8 bases lay in between. The CDR3 runs 13 residues. Per germline, CDR1 SGHRS and CDR2 YFSETQ. The DNA of the CDR3 is TGCGCCAGCAGCTTGTCCACAAGCTATGGCTACACCTTC. This gives the protein CASSLSTSYGYTF.

With regard to this clone: A junction end diverges from the germline sequence, so it may reflect a read error. This chain connects TRBV7-7 to TRBJ2-5; weak D call: TRBD1 (6 bases). This CDR3 contains 13 residues. Germline values: CDR1 SSHAT, CDR2 FNYEAQ (reference sequence). CDR3 loop: CASSKRTAETQYF. The DNA for the CDR3 is TGTGCTAGCAGCAAACGGACAGCAGAGACCCAGTACTTC.

CDR3 sequence reads: CASSQEMWEGYTF. The CDR3 DNA follows: TGCGCCAGCAGCCAAGAGATGTGGGAGGGCTACACCTTC. The V call is TRBV4-3, the J call TRBJ1-2; D gene unclear. Germline-derived CDR1 and CDR2 are LGHNA and YSLEER. This CDR3 is 13 amino acids long. Trimming took 0 bases from V and 8 from J, leaving 10 bases between them.

CDR3 protein: CASSRDRGGYEQYF. CDR3 sequence (DNA): TGTGCCAGTAGTAGAGACAGGGGTGGCTACGAGCAGTACTTC. The chain employs TRBV19 and TRBJ2-7; 8 positions match TRBD1. This CDR3 is built from 14 residues. In germline, CDR1 is LNHDA, CDR2 SQIVND (reference sequence). Germline trimming cut 4 bases from V and 3 bases from J; bases unmatched to any gene: 5.

This sequence joins TRBV29-1 and TRBJ2-5; unclear D gene. The V and J ends lost 7 bases and 4 bases respectively, with 10 bases between them. Germline CDR1 reads SQVTM; CDR2 reads ANQGSEA. CDR3 length equals 11 residues. In DNA form, the CDR3 reads TGCAGCGGCTACGGGTTAGAGACCCAGTACTTC. Translated, it gives CSGYGLETQYF.

The rearrangement uses TRBV7-2 and TRBJ2-1; D might be TRBD1 (5 bases). The CDR3 runs to 14 residues. Germline CDR1 SGHTA, CDR2 FQGNSA. Trimming removed 3 bases from V and 2 bases from J, with 8 bases in between. DNA of the CDR3: TGTGCCAGCAGCTTTGAAGGGGCCTACAATGAGCAGTTCTTC. This gives the protein CASSFEGAYNEQFF.